The T cell receptor beta chain described here comes from a study of cytomegalovirus exposure and HLA in healthy donors. Whole-study results and caveats: Presence/absence analyses treated sequencing depth as roughly uniform across donors.

The PCR had 60 Vbeta and 13 Jbeta primers. Here immunoSEQ multiplex PCR was the method, and the copy in TCRdb shows in-frame clones only, minus some. The sample yields over 65,000 clones, roughly 80% seen once. Details on this clone: Its antigen is unidentified.

The CDR3 has 13 amino acids. V gave up 3 bases and J gave up 2 bases, with 9 bases separating them. Looked up from germline, CDR1 is SGHDT and CDR2 is YYEEEE. J is TRBJ2-7 and V is TRBV5-6; no reliable D call. The sample consisted of PBMCs. This sequence was found in a human donor in good health. DNA for the CDR3: TGTGCCAGCAGCTGGGCCTCGGCCTACGAGCAGTACTTC. It is translated as CASSWASAYEQYF.